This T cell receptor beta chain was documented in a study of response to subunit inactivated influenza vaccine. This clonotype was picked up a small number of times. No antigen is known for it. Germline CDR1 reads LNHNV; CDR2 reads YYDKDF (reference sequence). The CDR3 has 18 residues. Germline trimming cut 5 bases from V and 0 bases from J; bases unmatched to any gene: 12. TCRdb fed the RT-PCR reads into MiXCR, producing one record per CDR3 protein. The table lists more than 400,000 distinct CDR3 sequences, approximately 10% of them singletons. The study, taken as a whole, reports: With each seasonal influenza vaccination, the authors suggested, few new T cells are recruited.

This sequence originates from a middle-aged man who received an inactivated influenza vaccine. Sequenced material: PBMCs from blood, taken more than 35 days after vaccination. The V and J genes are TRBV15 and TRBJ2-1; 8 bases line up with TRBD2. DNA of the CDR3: TGTGCCACCAGCGATGGGAGCGGGGGCCTATACTCCTACAATGAGCAGTTCTTC. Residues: CATSDGSGGLYSYNEQFF.